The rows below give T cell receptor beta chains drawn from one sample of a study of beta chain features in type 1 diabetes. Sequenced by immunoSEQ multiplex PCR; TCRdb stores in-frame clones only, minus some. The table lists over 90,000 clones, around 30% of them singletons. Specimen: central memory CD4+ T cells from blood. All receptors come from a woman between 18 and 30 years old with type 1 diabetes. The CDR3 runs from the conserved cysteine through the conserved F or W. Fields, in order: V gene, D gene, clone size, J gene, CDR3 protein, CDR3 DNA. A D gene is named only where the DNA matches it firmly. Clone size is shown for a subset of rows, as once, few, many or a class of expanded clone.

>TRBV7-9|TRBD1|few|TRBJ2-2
CASSPGQGKTGELFF
TGTGCCAGCAGCCCCGGACAGGGAAAAACCGGGGAGCTGTTTTTT
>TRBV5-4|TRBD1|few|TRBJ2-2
CASTRDRADTGELFF
TGTGCCAGCACCCGAGACAGGGCGGACACCGGGGAGCTGTTTTTT
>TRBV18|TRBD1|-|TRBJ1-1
CASSPGQGASFGEAFF
TGTGCCAGCTCGCCCGGACAGGGGGCCTCGTTCGGTGAAGCTTTCTTT
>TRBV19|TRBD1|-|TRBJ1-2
CASSDRTGGSYGYTF
TGTGCCAGTAGTGACAGAACAGGGGGAAGCTATGGCTACACCTTC
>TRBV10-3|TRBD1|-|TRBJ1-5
CAISGGQGESNQPQHF
TGTGCCATCAGTGGTGGACAGGGTGAGAGCAATCAGCCCCAGCATTTT
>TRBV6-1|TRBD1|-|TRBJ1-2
CASTSQGAHGYTF
TGTGCCAGCACGTCTCAGGGGGCACATGGCTACACCTTC
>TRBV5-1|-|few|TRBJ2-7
CASFSTEGSEQYF
TGCGCCAGCTTCTCAACGGAGGGTTCCGAGCAGTACTTC
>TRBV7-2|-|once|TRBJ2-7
CASSSQYEQYF
TGTGCCAGCAGCTCACAGTACGAGCAGTACTTC
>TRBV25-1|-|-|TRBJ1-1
CASSRDAGAGRAFF
TGTGCCAGCAGCAGAGACGCAGGGGCAGGTCGAGCTTTCTTT
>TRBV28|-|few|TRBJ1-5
CASRLSNQPQHF
TGTGCTTCTCGACTCAGCAATCAGCCCCAGCATTTT
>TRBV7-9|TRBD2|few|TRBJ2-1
CASSLLAALNNEQFF
TGTGCCAGCAGCTTACTAGCGGCCCTAAACAATGAGCAGTTCTTC
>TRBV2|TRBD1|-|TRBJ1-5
CASSDRTGDQPQHF
TGTGCCAGCAGCGATCGGACAGGGGATCAGCCCCAGCATTTT
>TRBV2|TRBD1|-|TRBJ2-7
CASSTGEISYEQYF
TGTGCCAGTTCGACAGGGGAAATCTCCTACGAGCAGTACTTC
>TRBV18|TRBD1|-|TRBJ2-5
CASSATGTGGKTQYF
TGTGCCAGCTCAGCAACCGGGACAGGGGGAAAGACCCAGTACTTC
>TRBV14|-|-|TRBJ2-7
CASSPTGSNLQYF
TGTGCCAGCAGCCCCACAGGGAGTAATTTGCAGTACTTC
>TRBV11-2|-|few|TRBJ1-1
CASSLMRVTEAFF
TGTGCCAGCAGCTTAATGCGGGTAACTGAAGCTTTCTTT